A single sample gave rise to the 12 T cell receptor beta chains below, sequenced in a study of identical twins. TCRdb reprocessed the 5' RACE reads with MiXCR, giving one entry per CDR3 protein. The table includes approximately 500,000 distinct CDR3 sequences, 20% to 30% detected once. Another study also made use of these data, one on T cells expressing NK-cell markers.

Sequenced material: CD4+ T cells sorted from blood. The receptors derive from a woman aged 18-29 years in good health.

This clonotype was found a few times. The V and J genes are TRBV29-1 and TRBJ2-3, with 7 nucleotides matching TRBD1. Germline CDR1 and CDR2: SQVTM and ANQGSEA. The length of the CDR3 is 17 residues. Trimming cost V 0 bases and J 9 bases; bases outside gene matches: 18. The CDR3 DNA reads TGCAGCGTTGAAGATCCTACCAGGACAGGACGAAGTCTAACGCAGTATTTT. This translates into CSVEDPTRTGRSLTQYF.

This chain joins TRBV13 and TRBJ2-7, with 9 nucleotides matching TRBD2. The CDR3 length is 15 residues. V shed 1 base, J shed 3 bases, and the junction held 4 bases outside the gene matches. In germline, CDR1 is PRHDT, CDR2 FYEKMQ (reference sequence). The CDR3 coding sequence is TGTGCCAGCAGCTTAGACCTAGCGGGATTCTACGAGCAGTACTTC. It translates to CASSLDLAGFYEQYF. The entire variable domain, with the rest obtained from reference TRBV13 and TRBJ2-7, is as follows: AAGVIQSPRHLIKEKRETATLKCYPIPRHDTVYWYQQGPGQDPQFLISFYEKMQSDKGSIPDRFSAQQFSDYHSELNMSSLELGDSALYFCASSLDLAGFYEQYFGPGTRLTVT.

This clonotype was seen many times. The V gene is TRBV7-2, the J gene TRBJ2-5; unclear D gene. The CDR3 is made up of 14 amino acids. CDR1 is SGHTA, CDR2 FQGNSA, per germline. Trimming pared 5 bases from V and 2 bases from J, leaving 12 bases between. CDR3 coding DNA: TGTGCCAGCAGCCAAGTGGCAGCACAAGAGACCCAGTACTTC. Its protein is CASSQVAAQETQYF.

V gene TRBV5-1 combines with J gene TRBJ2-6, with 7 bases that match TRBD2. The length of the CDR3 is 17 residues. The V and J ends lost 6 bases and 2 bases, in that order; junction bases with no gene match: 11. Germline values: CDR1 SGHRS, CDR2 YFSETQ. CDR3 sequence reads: CASTPYGGGAGANVLTF. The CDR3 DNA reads TGCGCCAGCACCCCCTACGGTGGGGGGGCTGGGGCCAACGTCCTGACTTTC.

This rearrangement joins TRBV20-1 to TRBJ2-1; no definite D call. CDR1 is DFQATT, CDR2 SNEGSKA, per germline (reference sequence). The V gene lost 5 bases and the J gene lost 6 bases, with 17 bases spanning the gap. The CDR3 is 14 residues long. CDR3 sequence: CSAFSTSAFNEQFF. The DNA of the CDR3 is TGCAGTGCTTTTAGTACCTCGGCTTTCAATGAGCAGTTCTTC.

This chain's CDR3 is CASSARVGTSGADTQYF. CDR3 bases: TGTGCCAGCAGCGCGAGGGTAGGGACTAGCGGGGCAGATACGCAGTATTTT. The chain recombines TRBV9 with TRBJ2-3, with 13 bases fitting TRBD2. CDR3 length: 17 residues. CDR1 is SGDLS and CDR2 is YYNGEE in the germline V gene. V was pared by 3 bases and J by 4 bases, with 8 bases of the junction left unmatched.

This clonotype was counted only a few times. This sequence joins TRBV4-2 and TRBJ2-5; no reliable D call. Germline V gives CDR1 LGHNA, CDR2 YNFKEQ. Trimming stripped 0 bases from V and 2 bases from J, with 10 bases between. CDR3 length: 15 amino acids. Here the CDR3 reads CASSQDQAPQETQYF. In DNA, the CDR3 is TGTGCCAGCAGCCAAGACCAGGCGCCTCAAGAGACCCAGTACTTC.

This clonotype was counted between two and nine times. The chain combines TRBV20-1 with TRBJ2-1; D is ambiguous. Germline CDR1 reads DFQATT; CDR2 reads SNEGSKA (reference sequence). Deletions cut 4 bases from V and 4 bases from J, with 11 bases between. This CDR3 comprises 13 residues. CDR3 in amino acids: CSATSPTYNEQFF. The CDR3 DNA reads TGCAGTGCTACGAGTCCTACGTACAATGAGCAGTTCTTC.

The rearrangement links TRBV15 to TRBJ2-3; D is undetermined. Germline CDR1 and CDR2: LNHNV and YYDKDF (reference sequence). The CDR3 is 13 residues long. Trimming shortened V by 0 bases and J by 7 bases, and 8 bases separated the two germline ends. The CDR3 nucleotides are TGTGCCACCAGCAGAGATCTATCGTATACGCAGTATTTT. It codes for CATSRDLSYTQYF.

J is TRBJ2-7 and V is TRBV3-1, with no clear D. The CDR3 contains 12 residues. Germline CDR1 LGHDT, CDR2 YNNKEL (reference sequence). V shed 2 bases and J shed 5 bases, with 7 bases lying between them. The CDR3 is CASSQTTHEQYF. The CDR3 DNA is TGTGCCAGCAGCCAAACTACCCACGAGCAGTACTTC.

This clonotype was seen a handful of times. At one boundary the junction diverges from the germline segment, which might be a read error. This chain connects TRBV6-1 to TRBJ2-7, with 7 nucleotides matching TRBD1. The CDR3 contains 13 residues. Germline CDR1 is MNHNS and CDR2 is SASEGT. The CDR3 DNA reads TGTGCCAGCCGTGAAGGGGGCCTGAACGAGCAGTACTTC. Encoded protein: CASREGGLNEQYF.

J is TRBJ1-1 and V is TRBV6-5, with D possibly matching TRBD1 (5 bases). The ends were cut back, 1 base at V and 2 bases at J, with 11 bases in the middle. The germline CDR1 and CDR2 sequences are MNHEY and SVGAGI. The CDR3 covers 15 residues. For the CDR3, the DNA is TGTGCCAGCAGTTACTGGTCGACAGTTAACACTGAAGCTTTCTTT. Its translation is CASSYWSTVNTEAFF.